There are a few counts of the clone carrying this TCR beta chain. The antigen remains undetermined. RNA was extracted and reverse transcribed into cDNA as the sequencing template. Sequencing used immunoSEQ multiplex PCR; TCRdb keeps in-frame clones, though not all of them. The profile shows 100,000 to 150,000 clones, 58% of them singletons. Treatment reported: oral pan-JAK inhibitor, 5-10 mg twice daily. It was from alopecia areata patients that lesional scalp punch biopsies and peripheral blood were collected. Trimming took off 2 bases at V and 7 bases at J, with 6 bases between the two ends. The CDR3 runs to 12 residues. These data are taken from a study of CD8+ T cells in alopecia areata. Study details: Patients in the treated group were given tofacitinib by mouth, 5 to 10 mg twice a day. The investigators scored severity in treated patients by the percentage of affected scalp area. Overall study findings and caveats: Patients shared TCRs less clearly than mice did, possibly for HLA-related reasons.

This material consisted of CD8+ T cells sorted from blood, taken at week 4, from a patient treated with tofacitinib. The chain links TRBV23-1 to TRBJ1-5; D gene ambiguous. TRBV23-1 is assigned to the ORF class and has an uncertain function. The sequence came from a human donor with alopecia areata. CDR3 region: CASSQPGQPQHF. The CDR3 DNA sequence: TGCGCCAGCAGTCAACCAGGACAGCCCCAGCATTTT.